These 25 T cell receptor beta chains originate from one sample sequenced in a study of CD8 T cells in cerebrospinal fluid in Alzheimer's disease. TCRdb re-called the 10x single-cell sequencing reads; one entry per CDR3 protein, DNA not given. This table holds roughly 710 distinct CDR3 sequences. The source material was cerebrospinal fluid. All receptors come from a human donor in good health.

The chain uses TRBV6-1 and TRBJ1-2. Germline V CDR1 and CDR2: MNHNS, SASEGT. This CDR3 has 17 residues. The CDR3 spells CASVVYGFGQLNYGYTF.

Frequency places this clonotype as medium-sized (0.01 to 0.1%). The rearrangement uses TRBV6-2 or TRBV6-3 and TRBJ2-1; TCRdb designates TRBD2, a call that cannot be tested without DNA. CDR1 is MNHEY and CDR2 is SVGEGT in the germline V gene. This CDR3 is built from 13 residues. The CDR3 reads CASSKTRTNEQFF.

This clonotype is deemed medium-sized (0.01 to 0.1%) by its frequency. The chain couples TRBV2 to TRBJ2-1; the TRBD1 assignment by TCRdb is unverifiable without DNA. The germline V gene has CDR1 SNHLY and CDR2 FYNNEI. The CDR3 has 18 amino acids. The CDR3 sequence: CASSNPLAQGVSYNEQFF.

This clonotype is classed as medium-sized (0.01 to 0.1%) by frequency. This chain uses TRBV5-1 with TRBJ2-5; the TRBD2 assignment by TCRdb is unverifiable without DNA. CDR1 SGHRS and CDR2 YFSETQ come from the germline V gene. CDR3 length equals 16 residues. The CDR3 sequence is CASSISPGGLQETQYF.

CDR3 in amino acids: CASSGAPSDYGSYEQYF. This rearrangement joins TRBV6-1 to TRBJ2-7; absent DNA, TCRdb's TRBD1 call cannot be checked. The CDR3 runs to 17 residues. Germline-derived CDR1 and CDR2 are MNHNS and SASEGT.

This clonotype is called large based on its frequency. This sequence joins TRBV7-2 and TRBJ2-5; TCRdb proposes TRBD1, but this gene call is untestable without DNA. This CDR3 comprises 16 residues. Germline values: CDR1 SGHTA, CDR2 FQGNSA. The CDR3 sequence: CASSSRDRGRPETQYF.

According to its frequency, this clonotype is medium-sized. The V call is TRBV5-1, the J call TRBJ1-1. The CDR3 has 14 residues. Germline CDR1 SGHRS, CDR2 YFSETQ. CDR3 sequence: CASRYGLMNTEAFF. The variable domain in full, completed from reference TRBV5-1 and TRBJ1-1, reads KAGVTQTPRYLIKTRGQQVTLSCSPISGHRSVSWYQQTPGQGLQFLFEYFSETQRNKGNFPGRFSGRQFSNSRSEMNVSTLELGDSALYLCASRYGLMNTEAFFGQGTRLTVV.

This clonotype is classed as medium-sized (0.01 to 0.1%) by frequency. J is TRBJ2-5 and V is TRBV11-2; TCRdb reports TRBD2, a call that lacks DNA to check it against. The CDR3 spans 15 residues. Germline V gene lookup returns CDR1 SGHAT and CDR2 FQNNGV. The CDR3 sequence is CASSRMRGQQETQYF.

Considering frequency, this clonotype is hyperexpanded. The rearrangement links TRBV5-1 to TRBJ2-4; TCRdb outputs TRBD1, but without DNA this stays unchecked. Germline loops: CDR1 SGHRS, CDR2 YFSETQ. The CDR3 is made up of 16 amino acids. CDR3 protein: CASSFTGATRVDIQYF.

Measured by frequency, this clonotype is medium-sized (0.01 to 0.1%). CDR3: CASSVSRDRNTIYF. This chain links TRBV9 with TRBJ1-3. Germline assignment: CDR1 SGDLS and CDR2 YYNGEE. This CDR3 spans 14 amino acids.

This clonotype is medium-sized (0.01 to 0.1%) by frequency. V gene TRBV14 combines with J gene TRBJ1-1; the D call of TRBD1 rests on TCRdb alone, since no DNA is present to check it. From germline, CDR1 is SGHDN and CDR2 FVKESK. This CDR3 has 13 amino acids. CDR3 residues: CASSRAGGAEAFF.

This clonotype registers medium-sized (0.01 to 0.1%) by frequency. V is TRBV18 and J is TRBJ1-2; the TCRdb call, TRBD1, lacks DNA for checking. Germline V gene lookup returns CDR1 KGHSH and CDR2 LQKENI. The CDR3 spans 11 residues. The CDR3 protein is CAGPLNYGYTF.

According to its frequency, this clonotype is large. The chain joins TRBV2 to TRBJ2-1; with no DNA, the TCRdb D assignment of TRBD1 cannot be verified. CDR3 length: 15 residues. Germline V gene data show CDR1 as SNHLY and CDR2 as FYNNEI. The CDR3 protein is CASSEGRTGNREQFF.

This clonotype registers medium-sized by frequency. This chain uses TRBV4-1 with TRBJ2-7; TCRdb calls TRBD1, which cannot be checked without DNA. The CDR3 covers 18 residues. CDR1 and CDR2 (germline): MGHRA, YSYEKL. The chain's CDR3 is CASSQGGAKATLTYEQYF.

By frequency, this clonotype is medium-sized (0.01 to 0.1%). V gene TRBV4-1 combines with J gene TRBJ2-3; the D call of TRBD2 rests on TCRdb alone, since no DNA is present to check it. CDR3 size: 15 residues. Germline-derived CDR1 and CDR2 are MGHRA and YSYEKL. The CDR3 reads CASSARDGPWDTQYF.

According to its frequency, this clonotype is large. J is TRBJ2-5 and V is TRBV5-1; the TCRdb call, TRBD1, lacks DNA for checking. Germline assignment: CDR1 SGHRS and CDR2 YFSETQ. This CDR3 spans 14 amino acids. The CDR3 loop is CASSLGDSQETQYF.

This clonotype is called medium-sized based on its frequency. The rearrangement uses TRBV18 and TRBJ2-5. CDR1 is KGHSH and CDR2 is LQKENI in the germline V gene. The CDR3 runs 15 residues. CDR3 loop: CASSPRSLGAETQYF.

Considering frequency, this clonotype is medium-sized. The chain uses TRBV6-1 and TRBJ2-7; TCRdb indicates TRBD1, and absent DNA this call remains unverified. This CDR3 comprises 14 residues. Per germline, CDR1 MNHNS and CDR2 SASEGT. CDR3 residues: CASSRTGGSYEQYF.

This clonotype ranks as medium-sized (0.01 to 0.1%) in terms of frequency. The chain couples TRBV4-2 to TRBJ2-5; the TRBD2 assignment by TCRdb is unverifiable without DNA. Germline loops: CDR1 LGHNA, CDR2 YNFKEQ. This CDR3 is built from 18 residues. CDR3 sequence: CASSQVAASGGVQETQYF.

Judged by frequency, this clonotype is large. The chain couples TRBV5-6 to TRBJ2-5; TCRdb outputs TRBD1, but without DNA this stays unchecked. Germline-derived CDR1 and CDR2 are SGHDT and YYEEEE. The CDR3 spans 15 residues. The chain's CDR3 is CASSPDRILQETQYF.

Judged by frequency, this clonotype is medium-sized. The chain links TRBV10-3 to TRBJ1-5; TCRdb lists TRBD1, though no DNA is available to test this call. Germline V gene lookup returns CDR1 ENHRY and CDR2 SYGVKD. CDR3 length: 16 amino acids. The chain's CDR3 is CAISDPDRHSNQPQHF.

This clonotype ranks as large in terms of frequency. V and J are TRBV30 and TRBJ1-2; without DNA, the TCRdb call of TRBD1 cannot be checked. The CDR3 has 14 residues. CDR1 GTSNPN and CDR2 SVGIG come from the germline V gene (reference sequence). The CDR3 reads CAWSSRTGRSGYTF. Full variable domain (remainder filled in from reference TRBV30 and TRBJ1-2): SQTIHQWPATLVQPVGSPLSLECTVEGTSNPNLYWYRQAAGRGLQLLFYSVGIGQISSEVPQNLSASRPQDRQFILSSKKLLLSDSGFYLCAWSSRTGRSGYTFGSGTRLTVV.

This clonotype is identified as medium-sized from frequency. The chain employs TRBV18 and TRBJ2-1. The germline CDR1 and CDR2 sequences are KGHSH and LQKENI. The length of the CDR3 is 14 residues. CDR3 residues: CASSPGSQDNEQFF.

Considering frequency, this clonotype is medium-sized. V gene TRBV6-2 or TRBV6-3 combines with J gene TRBJ1-2; TCRdb names TRBD1, which stays unverified in the absence of DNA. The CDR3 has 15 amino acids. Germline V CDR1 and CDR2: MNHEY, SVGEGT. CDR3 in amino acids: CASSYVDRVSSGYTF.

In terms of frequency, this clonotype is medium-sized. The chain combines TRBV6-4 with TRBJ2-1; the D call of TRBD2 rests on TCRdb alone, since no DNA is present to check it. The CDR3 is made up of 14 amino acids. CDR1 and CDR2 (germline): MRHNA, SNTAGT. The CDR3 is CASSTDYGYNEQFF.